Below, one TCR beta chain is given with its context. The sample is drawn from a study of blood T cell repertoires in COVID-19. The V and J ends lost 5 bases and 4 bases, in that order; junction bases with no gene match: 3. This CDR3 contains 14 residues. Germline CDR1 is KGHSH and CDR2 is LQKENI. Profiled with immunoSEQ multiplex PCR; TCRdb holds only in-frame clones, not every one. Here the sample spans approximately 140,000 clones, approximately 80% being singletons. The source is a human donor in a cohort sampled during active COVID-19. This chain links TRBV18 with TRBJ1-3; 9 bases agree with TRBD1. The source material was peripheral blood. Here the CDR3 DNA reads TGTGCCAGCTCAAGGACAGGGGCCGGAAACACCATATATTTT. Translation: CASSRTGAGNTIYF. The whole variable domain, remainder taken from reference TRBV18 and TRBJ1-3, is NAGVMQNPRHLVRRRGQEARLRCSPMKGHSHVYWYRQLPEEGLKFMVYLQKENIIDESGMPKERFSAEFPKEGPSILRIQQVVRGDSAAYFCASSRTGAGNTIYFGEGSWLTVV.